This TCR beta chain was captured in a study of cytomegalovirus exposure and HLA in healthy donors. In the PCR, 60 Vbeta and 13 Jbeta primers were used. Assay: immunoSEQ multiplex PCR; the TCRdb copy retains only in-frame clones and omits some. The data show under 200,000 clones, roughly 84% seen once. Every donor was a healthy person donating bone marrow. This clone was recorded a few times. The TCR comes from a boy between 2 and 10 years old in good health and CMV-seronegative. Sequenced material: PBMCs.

This CDR3 reads CAISVQENTEAFF. CDR3 nucleotides: TGTGCCATCAGTGTCCAGGAGAACACTGAAGCTTTCTTT. The V gene is TRBV10-3, the J gene TRBJ1-1, with D uncertain. CDR1 ENHRY and CDR2 SYGVKD come from the germline V gene. The CDR3 is 13 residues long. V lost 4 bases to trimming and J lost 1 base, with 7 bases between them.